This T cell receptor beta chain was captured by sequencing in a study of blood T cell repertoires in COVID-19. The overall study: The study drew acute and convalescent COVID-19 samples from the United States, Italy and Spain. Nucleic acid was either cDNA or gDNA, and it came from T cells, B-cell-depleted T cells, or PBMCs.

Original processing notes: Amplified reference gene primers provided the basis for estimating nucleated cell counts. This table comes from immunoSEQ multiplex PCR, and its TCRdb copy is limited to in-frame clones, with some not included. The DNA gave D and trimming, while V, J and clone size come from that table. The sample has about 110,000 clones; 75% to 85% are singletons. The germline V gene has CDR1 SGHRS and CDR2 YFSETQ. CDR3 length equals 12 residues. V was pared by 4 bases and J by 14 bases, with 16 bases between. This sequence was found in a woman of 80 years or more with active or convalescent COVID-19. The chain is built from TRBV5-1 and TRBJ2-1; D may be TRBD1 (6 bases). The source material was peripheral blood. This CDR3 reads CASSPHPPGEFF. DNA for the CDR3: TGCGCCAGCAGCCCGCATCCCCCAGGGGAGTTCTTC.